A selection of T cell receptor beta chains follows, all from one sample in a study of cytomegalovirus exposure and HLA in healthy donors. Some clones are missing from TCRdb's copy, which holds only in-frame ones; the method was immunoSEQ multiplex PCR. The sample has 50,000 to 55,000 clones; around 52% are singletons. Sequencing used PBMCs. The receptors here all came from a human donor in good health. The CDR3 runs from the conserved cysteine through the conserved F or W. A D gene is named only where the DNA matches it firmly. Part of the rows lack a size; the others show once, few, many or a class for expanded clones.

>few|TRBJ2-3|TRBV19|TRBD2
CASKGLAGSTDTQYF
TGTGCCAGTAAGGGACTAGCGGGAAGCACAGATACGCAGTATTTT
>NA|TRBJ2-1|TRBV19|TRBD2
CASSQGLAGVGEQFF
TGTGCCAGTAGCCAAGGACTAGCGGGGGTCGGTGAGCAGTTCTTC
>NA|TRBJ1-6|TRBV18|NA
CASSLNSYNSPLHF
TGTGCCAGCTCACTTAACTCCTATAATTCACCCCTCCACTTT
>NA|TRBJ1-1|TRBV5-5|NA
CASRDTSSGTEAFF
TGTGCCAGCCGGGACACCTCCTCCGGGACTGAAGCTTTCTTT
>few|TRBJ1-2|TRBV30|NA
CAWTGGGGLRGYTF
TGTGCCTGGACCGGGGGCGGGGGGCTGAGAGGCTACACCTTC
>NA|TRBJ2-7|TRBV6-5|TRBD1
CASSLPGQRYEQYF
TGTGCCAGCAGTTTACCGGGACAGAGATACGAGCAGTACTTC
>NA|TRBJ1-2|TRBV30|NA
CAWDSYGGYTF
TGTGCCTGGGACAGCTATGGGGGCTACACCTTC
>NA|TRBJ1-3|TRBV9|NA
CASSASWVGNTIYF
TGTGCCAGCAGCGCTAGCTGGGTAGGAAACACCATATATTTT
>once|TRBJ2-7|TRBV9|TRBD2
CASSVASGGAPSYEQYF
TGTGCCAGCAGCGTAGCTAGCGGGGGGGCCCCATCCTACGAGCAGTACTTC
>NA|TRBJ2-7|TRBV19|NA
CASSIDRYYEQYF
TGTGCCAGTAGTATCGACAGGTACTACGAGCAGTACTTC
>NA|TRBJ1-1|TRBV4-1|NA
CASSQDRQPNTEAFF
TGCGCCAGCAGCCAAGATCGACAGCCGAACACTGAAGCTTTCTTT
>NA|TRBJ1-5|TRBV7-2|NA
CASSPRRGGQLDQPQHF
TGTGCCAGCAGCCCCAGACGCGGGGGACAATTGGATCAGCCCCAGCATTTT
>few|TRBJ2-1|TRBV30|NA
CAWRRQVYNEQFF
TGTGCCTGGAGGCGACAGGTTTACAATGAGCAGTTCTTC
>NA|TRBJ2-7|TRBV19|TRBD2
CASTRGTRLAGSDEQYF
TGTGCCAGTACCCGGGGGACTCGACTAGCGGGGTCGGACGAGCAGTACTTC
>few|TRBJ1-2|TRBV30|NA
CAWAPDSNYGYTF
TGTGCCTGGGCCCCGGACAGCAACTATGGCTACACCTTC
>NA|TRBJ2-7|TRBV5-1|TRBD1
CASSWSWTGTSEQYF
TGCGCCAGCAGCTGGAGTTGGACAGGGACCTCCGAGCAGTACTTC